The following is a T cell receptor beta chain sequence with its context. In the authors' methods: Reference gene primers were amplified, and this amplification served to estimate nucleated cell counts. TCRdb keeps only in-frame clones here, not all; method: immunoSEQ multiplex PCR. That table gives V, J and clone size, and the DNA gave D and trimming. The sample carries 260,000 or so clones, over 70% recorded once. The sample comes from a study of blood T cell repertoires in COVID-19. Study overall: Specimens from acute and convalescent COVID-19 originated in the United States, Italy and Spain. From T cells, B-cell-depleted T cells, or PBMCs came the material, which was cDNA or gDNA.

The receptor was isolated from an elderly man with acute or convalescent COVID-19. Specimen: peripheral blood.

The CDR3 bases are TGTGCCAGCCGGCAGGGCCTCTACGAGCAGTACTTC. Its translation: CASRQGLYEQYF. The chain has TRBV2 and TRBJ2-7, with a tentative D call TRBD1 (5 bases). Germline lookup yields CDR1 SNHLY and CDR2 FYNNEI. Trimming removed 8 bases from V and 3 bases from J, with 11 bases in between. This CDR3 is 12 amino acids long. Complete variable domain (other parts from reference TRBV2 and TRBJ2-7): EPEVTQTPSHQVTQMGQEVILRCVPISNHLYFYWYRQILGQKVEFLVSFYNNEISEKSEIFDDQFSVERPDGSNFTLKIRSTKLEDSAMYFCASRQGLYEQYFGPGTRLTVT.